This T cell receptor (beta chain) was captured in a study of blood T cell repertoires in COVID-19. Study overall: Specimens from acute and convalescent COVID-19 originated in the United States, Italy and Spain. Sample material is recorded as cDNA or gDNA derived from T cells, B-cell-depleted T cells, or PBMCs.

As processed by the authors: It was from reference gene primer amplification that nucleated cell counts were estimated. The method was immunoSEQ multiplex PCR; TCRdb's version includes in-frame clones alone and lacks a portion of them. V and J calls and clone size are as listed in that table; D and trimming were resolved from the DNA. The repertoire holds 95,000 to 150,000 clones, with just under 90% as singletons. The V and J ends lost 5 bases and 6 bases, in that order; junction bases with no gene match: 14. In germline, CDR1 is SGHAT, CDR2 FQNNGV. This CDR3 region has 16 residues. This clone has more than one count but fewer than ten.

Input material: peripheral blood. The chain carries TRBV11-2 and TRBJ2-7, with TRBD2 matching over 9 bases. This sequence originates from a woman aged 45-65 years with acute or convalescent COVID-19. CDR3 in DNA: TGTGCCAGCAGCGCGACTAGCGGAGCCCTTTTGGGCGAGCAGTACTTC. Amino acid sequence: CASSATSGALLGEQYF.